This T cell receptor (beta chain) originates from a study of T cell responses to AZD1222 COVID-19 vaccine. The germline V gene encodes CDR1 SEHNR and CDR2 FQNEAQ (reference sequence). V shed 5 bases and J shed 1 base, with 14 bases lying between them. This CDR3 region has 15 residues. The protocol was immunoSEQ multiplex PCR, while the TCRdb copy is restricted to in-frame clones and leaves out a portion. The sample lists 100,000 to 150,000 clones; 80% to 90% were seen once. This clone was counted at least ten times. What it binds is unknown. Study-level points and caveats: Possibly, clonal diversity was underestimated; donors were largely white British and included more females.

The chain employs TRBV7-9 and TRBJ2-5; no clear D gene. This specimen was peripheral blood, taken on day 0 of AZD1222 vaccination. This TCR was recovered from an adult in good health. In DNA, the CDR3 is TGTGCCAGCAGCCGGAAACGGACGGTCCAAGAGACCCAGTACTTC. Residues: CASSRKRTVQETQYF.